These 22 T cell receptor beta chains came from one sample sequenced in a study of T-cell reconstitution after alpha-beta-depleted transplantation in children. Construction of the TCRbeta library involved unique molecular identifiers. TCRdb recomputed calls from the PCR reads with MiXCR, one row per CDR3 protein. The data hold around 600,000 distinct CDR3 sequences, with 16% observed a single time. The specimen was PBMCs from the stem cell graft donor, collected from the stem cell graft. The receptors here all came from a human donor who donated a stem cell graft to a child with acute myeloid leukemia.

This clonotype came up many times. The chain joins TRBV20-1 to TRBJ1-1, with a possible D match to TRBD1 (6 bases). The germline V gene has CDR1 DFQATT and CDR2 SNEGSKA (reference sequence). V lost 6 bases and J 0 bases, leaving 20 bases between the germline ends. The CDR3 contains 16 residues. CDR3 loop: CSARTVRDNMNTEAFF. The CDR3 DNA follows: TGCAGTGCCAGGACGGTCCGGGACAACATGAACACTGAAGCTTTCTTT.

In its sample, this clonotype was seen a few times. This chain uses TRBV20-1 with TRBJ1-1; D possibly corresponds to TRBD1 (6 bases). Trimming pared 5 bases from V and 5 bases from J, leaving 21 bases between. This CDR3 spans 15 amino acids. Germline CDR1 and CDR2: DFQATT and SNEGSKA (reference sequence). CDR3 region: CSADRDNFGVTEAFF. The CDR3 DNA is TGCAGTGCTGACCGGGACAATTTCGGGGTGACTGAAGCTTTCTTT.

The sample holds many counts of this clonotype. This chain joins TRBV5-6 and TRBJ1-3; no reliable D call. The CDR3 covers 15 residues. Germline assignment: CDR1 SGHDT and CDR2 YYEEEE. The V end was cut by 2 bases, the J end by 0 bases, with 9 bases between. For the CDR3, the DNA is TGTGCCAGCAGCTTCACTGCTAACTCTGGAAACACCATATATTTT. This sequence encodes CASSFTANSGNTIYF.

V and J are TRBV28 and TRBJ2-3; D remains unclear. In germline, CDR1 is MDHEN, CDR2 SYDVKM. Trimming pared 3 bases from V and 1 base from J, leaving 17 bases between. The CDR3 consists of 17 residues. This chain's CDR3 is CASSFGRFGGRTDTQYF. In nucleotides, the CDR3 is TGTGCCAGCAGTTTTGGAAGGTTTGGCGGTCGCACAGATACGCAGTATTTT.

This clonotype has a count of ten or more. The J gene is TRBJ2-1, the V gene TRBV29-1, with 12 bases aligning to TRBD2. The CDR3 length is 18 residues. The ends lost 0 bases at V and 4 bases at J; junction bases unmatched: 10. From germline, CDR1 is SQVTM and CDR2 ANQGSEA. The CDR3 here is CSVEDPASGGAWYNEQFF. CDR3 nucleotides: TGCAGCGTTGAAGATCCGGCTAGCGGGGGGGCATGGTACAATGAGCAGTTCTTC.

CDR3 coding DNA: TGTGCCAGCAGCCGGGGGGTTGCTAGCACAGATACGCAGTATTTT. Amino acids: CASSRGVASTDTQYF. J is TRBJ2-3 and V is TRBV7-2, with TRBD2 matching 7 bases. Trimming at V came to 5 bases and at J to 0 bases, leaving 5 bases not matched to a gene. The CDR3 is 15 amino acids. Germline CDR1 and CDR2: SGHTA and FQGNSA.

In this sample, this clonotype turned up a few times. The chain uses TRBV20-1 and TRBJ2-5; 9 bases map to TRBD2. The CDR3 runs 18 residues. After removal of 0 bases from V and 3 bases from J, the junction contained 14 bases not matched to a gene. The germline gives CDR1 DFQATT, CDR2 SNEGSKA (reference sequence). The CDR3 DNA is TGCAGTGCTAGAGATCCCAGCGGGGGGCCTTACAGAGAAGAGACCCAGTACTTC. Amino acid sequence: CSARDPSGGPYREETQYF.

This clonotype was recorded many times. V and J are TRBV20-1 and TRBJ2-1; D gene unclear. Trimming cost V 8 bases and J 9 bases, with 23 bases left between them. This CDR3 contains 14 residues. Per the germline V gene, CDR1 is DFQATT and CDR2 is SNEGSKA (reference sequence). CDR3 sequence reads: CSPFLVGNKIEQFF. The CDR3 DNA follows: TGCAGTCCCTTCCTCGTAGGGAACAAAATTGAGCAGTTCTTC.

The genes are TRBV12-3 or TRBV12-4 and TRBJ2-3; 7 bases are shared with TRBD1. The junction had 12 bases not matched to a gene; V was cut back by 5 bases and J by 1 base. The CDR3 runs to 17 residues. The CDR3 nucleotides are TGTGCCAGCAGTATCCTTACAGGGGCGCGGGGCACAGATACGCAGTATTTT. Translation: CASSILTGARGTDTQYF.

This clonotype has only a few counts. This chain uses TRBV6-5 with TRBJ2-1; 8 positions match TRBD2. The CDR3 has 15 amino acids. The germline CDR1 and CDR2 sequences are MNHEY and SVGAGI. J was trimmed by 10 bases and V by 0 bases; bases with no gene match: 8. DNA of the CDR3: TGTGCCAGCAGTTACTCGACTGCGGGGGGTCTGGAGCAGTTCTTC. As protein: CASSYSTAGGLEQFF.

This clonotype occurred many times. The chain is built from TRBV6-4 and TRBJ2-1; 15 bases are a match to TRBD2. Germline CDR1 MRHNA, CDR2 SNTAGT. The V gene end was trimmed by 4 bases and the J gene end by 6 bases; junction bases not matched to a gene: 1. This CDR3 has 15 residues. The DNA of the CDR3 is TGTGCCAGCAGTGGGACTAGCGGGGGGGCCAATGAGCAGTTCTTC. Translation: CASSGTSGGANEQFF.

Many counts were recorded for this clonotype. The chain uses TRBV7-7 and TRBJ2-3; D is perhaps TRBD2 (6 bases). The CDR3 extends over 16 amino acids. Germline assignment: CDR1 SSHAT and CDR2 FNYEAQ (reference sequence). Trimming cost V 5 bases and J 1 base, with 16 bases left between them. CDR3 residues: CASSPDRGLGTDTQYF. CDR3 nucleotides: TGTGCCAGCAGCCCGGATCGGGGGTTAGGCACAGATACGCAGTATTTT.

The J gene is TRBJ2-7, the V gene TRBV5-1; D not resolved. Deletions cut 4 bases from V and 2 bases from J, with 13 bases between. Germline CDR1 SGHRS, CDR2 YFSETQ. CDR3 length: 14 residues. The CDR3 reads CASSVQLNPYEQYF. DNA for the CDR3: TGCGCCAGCAGCGTCCAATTAAATCCCTACGAGCAGTACTTC.

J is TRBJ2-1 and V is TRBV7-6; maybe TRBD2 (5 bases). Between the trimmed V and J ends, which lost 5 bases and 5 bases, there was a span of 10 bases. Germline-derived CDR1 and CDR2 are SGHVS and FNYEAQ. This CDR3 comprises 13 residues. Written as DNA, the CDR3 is TGTGCCAGCAGCCCGGGGTCGAACAATGAGCAGTTCTTC. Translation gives CASSPGSNNEQFF. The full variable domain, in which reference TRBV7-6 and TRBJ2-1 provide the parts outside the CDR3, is GAGVSQSPRYKVTKRGQDVALRCDPISGHVSLYWYRQALGQGPEFLTYFNYEAQQDKSGLPNDRFSAERPEGSISTLTIQRTEQRDSAMYRCASSPGSNNEQFFGPGTRLTVL.

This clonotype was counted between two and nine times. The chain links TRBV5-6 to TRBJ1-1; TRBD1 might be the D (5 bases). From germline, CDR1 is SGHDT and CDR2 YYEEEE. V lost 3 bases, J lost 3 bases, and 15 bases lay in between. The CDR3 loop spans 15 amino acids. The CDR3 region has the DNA TGTGCCAGCAGCTCATACAGGCTAAGGGACACTGAAGCTTTCTTT. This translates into CASSSYRLRDTEAFF.

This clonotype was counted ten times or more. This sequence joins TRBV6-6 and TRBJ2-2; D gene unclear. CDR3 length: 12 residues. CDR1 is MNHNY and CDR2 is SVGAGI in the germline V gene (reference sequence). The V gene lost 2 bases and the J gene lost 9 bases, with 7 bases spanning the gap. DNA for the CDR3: TGTGCCAGCAGTTACGAGCTCAGGGAGCTGTTTTTT. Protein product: CASSYELRELFF.

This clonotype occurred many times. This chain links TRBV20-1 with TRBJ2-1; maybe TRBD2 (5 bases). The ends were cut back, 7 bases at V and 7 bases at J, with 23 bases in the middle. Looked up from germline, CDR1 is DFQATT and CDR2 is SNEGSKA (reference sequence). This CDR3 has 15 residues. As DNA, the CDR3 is TGCAGTGTAGGAGCAAGAACTCTCACTAGGAATGAGCAGTTCTTC. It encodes CSVGARTLTRNEQFF.

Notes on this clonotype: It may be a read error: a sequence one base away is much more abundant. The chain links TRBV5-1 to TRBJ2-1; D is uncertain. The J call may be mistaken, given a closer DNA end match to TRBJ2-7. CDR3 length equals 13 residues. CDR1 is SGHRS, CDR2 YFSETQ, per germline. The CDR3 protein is CASSRLGRNEQYF. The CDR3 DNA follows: TGCGCCAGCAGCCGTCTTGGGCGCAATGAGCAGTACTTC.

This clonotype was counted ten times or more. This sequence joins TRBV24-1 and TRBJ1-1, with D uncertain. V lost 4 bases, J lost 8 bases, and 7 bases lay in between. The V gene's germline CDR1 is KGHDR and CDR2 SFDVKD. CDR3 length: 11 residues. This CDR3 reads CATSEDGEAFF. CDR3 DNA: TGTGCCACCAGTGAGGACGGCGAAGCTTTCTTT.

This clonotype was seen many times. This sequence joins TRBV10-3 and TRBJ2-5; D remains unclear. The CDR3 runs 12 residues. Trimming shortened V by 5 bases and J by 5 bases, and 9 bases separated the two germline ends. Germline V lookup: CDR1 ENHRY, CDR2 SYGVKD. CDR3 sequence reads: CAISSSGETQYF. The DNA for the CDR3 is TGTGCCATCAGTTCGTCTGGGGAGACCCAGTACTTC.

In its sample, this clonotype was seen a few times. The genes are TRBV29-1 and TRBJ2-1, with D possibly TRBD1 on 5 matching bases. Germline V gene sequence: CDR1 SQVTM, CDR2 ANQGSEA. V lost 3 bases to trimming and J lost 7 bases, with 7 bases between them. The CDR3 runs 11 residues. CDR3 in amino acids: CSVESGNEQFF. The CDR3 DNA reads TGCAGCGTTGAGTCAGGGAATGAGCAGTTCTTC.

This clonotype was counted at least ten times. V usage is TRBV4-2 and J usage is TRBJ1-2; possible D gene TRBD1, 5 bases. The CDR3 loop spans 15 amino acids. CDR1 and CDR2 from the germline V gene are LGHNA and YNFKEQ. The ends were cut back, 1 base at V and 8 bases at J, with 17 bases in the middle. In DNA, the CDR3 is TGTGCCAGCAGCCAAGGACCCCAGGACACAAGGGGCTACACCTTC. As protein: CASSQGPQDTRGYTF.